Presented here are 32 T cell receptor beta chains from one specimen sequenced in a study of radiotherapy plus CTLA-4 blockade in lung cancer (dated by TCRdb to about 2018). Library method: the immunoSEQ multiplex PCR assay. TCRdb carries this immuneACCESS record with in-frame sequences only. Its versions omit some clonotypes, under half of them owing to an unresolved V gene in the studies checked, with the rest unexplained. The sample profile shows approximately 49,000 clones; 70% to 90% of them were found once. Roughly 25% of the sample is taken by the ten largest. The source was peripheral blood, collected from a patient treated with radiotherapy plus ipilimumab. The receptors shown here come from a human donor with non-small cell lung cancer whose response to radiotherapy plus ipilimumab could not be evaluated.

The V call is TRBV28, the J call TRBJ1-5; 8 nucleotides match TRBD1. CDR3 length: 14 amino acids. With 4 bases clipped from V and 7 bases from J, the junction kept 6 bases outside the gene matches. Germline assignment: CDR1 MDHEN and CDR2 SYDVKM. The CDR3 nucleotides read TGTGCCAGCAGTTCACAGGGGGTTTGGCAGCCCCAGCATTTT. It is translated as CASSSQGVWQPQHF.

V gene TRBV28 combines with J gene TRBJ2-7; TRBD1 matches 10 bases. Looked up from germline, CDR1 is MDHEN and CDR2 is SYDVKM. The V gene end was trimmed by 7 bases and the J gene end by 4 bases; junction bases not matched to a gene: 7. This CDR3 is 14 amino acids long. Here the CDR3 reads CASIPRDRGYEQYF. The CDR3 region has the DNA TGTGCCAGCATTCCCCGGGACAGGGGATACGAGCAGTACTTC.

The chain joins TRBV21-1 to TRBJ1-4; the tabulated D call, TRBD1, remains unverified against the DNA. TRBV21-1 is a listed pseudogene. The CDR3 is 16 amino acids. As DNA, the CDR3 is TGTGCCAGCATCCAACCGACCGACAGGGTATCGGAAAAACTGTTTTTT. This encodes CASIQPTDRVSEKLFF.

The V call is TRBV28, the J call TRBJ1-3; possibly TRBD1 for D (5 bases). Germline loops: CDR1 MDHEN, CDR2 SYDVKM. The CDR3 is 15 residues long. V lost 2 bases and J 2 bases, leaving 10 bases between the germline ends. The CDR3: CASSLGGFAGNTIYF. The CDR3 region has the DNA TGTGCCAGCAGTTTAGGGGGGTTTGCTGGAAACACCATATATTTT.

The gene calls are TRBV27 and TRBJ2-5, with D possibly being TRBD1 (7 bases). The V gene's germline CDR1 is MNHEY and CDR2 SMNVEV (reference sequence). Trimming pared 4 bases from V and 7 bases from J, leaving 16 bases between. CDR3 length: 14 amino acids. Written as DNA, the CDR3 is TGTGCCAGCAGTTCCCACACAGGGGAGGCGACCCAGTACTTC. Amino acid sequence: CASSSHTGEATQYF.

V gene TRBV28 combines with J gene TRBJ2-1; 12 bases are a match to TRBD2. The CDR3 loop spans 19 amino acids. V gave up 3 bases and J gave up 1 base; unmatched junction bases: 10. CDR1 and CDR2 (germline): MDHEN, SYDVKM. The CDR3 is CASSFWTSGVIRSYNEQFF. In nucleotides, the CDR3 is TGTGCCAGCAGTTTCTGGACTAGCGGGGTAATCCGGTCCTACAATGAGCAGTTCTTC.

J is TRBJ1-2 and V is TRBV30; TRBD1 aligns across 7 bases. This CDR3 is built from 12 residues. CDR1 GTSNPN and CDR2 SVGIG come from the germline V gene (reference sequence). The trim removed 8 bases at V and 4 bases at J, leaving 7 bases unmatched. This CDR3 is CAGRDSGYGYTF. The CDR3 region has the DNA TGTGCCGGCAGGGACAGCGGCTATGGCTACACCTTC. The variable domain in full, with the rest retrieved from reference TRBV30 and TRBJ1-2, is SQTIHQWPATLVQPVGSPLSLECTVEGTSNPNLYWYRQAAGRGLQLLFYSVGIGQISSEVPQNLSASRPQDRQFILSSKKLLLSDSGFYLCAGRDSGYGYTFGSGTRLTVV.

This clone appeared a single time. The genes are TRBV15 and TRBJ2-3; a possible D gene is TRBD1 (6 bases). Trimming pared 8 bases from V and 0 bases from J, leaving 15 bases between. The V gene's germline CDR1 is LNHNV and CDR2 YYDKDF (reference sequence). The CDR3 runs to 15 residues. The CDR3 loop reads CATGDRDTSTDTQYF. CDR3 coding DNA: TGTGCCACCGGGGACCGGGACACAAGCACAGATACGCAGTATTTT.

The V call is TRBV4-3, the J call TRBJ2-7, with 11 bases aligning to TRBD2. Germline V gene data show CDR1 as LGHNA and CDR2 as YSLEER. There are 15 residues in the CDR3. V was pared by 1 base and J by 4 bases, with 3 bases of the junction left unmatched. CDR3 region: CASSQGLAGLYEQYF. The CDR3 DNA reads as TGCGCCAGCAGCCAAGGACTAGCGGGACTATACGAGCAGTACTTC.

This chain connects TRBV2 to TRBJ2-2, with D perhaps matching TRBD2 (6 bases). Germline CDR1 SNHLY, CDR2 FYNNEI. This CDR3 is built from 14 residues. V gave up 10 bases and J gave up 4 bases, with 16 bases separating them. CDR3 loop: CAIVLKEGTGELFF. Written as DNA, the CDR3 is TGTGCCATCGTCCTCAAGGAGGGCACCGGGGAGCTGTTTTTT.

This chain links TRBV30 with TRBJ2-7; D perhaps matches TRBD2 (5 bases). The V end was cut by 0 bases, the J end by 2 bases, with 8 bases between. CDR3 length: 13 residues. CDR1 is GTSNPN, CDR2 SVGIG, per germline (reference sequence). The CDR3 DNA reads TGTGCCTGGAGTGTAGCGGAGACCTACGAGCAGTACTTC. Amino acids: CAWSVAETYEQYF.

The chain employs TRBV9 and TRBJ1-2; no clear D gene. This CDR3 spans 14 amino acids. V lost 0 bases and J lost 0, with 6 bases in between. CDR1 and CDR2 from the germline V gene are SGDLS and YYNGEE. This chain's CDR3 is CASSVGLPNYGYTF. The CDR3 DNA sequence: TGTGCCAGCAGCGTAGGACTCCCTAACTATGGCTACACCTTC.

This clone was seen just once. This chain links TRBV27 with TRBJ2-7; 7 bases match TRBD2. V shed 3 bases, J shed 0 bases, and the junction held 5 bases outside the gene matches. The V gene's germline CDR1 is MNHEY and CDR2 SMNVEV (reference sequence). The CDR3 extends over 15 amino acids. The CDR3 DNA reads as TGTGCCAGCAGTTTCAACGGGGGGAGCTCCTACGAGCAGTACTTC. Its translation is CASSFNGGSSYEQYF.

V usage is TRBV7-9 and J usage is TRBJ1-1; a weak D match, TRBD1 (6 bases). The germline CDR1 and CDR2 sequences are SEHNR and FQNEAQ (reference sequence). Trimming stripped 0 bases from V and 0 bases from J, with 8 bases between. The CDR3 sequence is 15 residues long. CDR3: CASSLADSMNTEAFF. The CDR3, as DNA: TGTGCCAGCAGCTTAGCGGACAGCATGAACACTGAAGCTTTCTTT.

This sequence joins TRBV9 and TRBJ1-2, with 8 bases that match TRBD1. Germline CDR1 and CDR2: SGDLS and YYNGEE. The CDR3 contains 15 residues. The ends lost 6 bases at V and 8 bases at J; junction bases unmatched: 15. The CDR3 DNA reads TGTGCCAGCACGGAGCGGCCAGGGGGCTTCGAAGGCTACACCTTC. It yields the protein CASTERPGGFEGYTF. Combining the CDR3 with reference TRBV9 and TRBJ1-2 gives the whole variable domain DSGVTQTPKHLITATGQRVTLRCSPRSGDLSVYWYQQSLDQGLQFLIQYYNGEERAKGNILERFSAQQFPDLHSELNLSSLELGDSALYFCASTERPGGFEGYTFGSGTRLTVV.

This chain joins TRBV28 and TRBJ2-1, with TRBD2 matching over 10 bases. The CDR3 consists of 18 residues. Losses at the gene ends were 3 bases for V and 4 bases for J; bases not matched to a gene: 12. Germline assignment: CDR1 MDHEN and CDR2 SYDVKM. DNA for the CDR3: TGTGCCAGCAGTTTTTTGGGGGCGACTAGCGGGCCGTACAATGAGCAGTTCTTC. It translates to CASSFLGATSGPYNEQFF.

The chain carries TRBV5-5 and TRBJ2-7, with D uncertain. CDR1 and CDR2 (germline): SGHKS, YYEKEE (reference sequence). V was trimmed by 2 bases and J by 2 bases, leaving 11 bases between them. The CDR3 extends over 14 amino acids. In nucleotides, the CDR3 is TGTGCCAGCAGCTTCCTGTCCTCGGCCTACGAGCAGTACTTC. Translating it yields CASSFLSSAYEQYF.

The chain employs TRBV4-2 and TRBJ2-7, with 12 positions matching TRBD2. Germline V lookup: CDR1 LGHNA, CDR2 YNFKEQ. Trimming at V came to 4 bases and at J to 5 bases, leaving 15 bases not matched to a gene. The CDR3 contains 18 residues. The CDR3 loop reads CASSPQGLAGIKTHEQYF. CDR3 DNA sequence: TGTGCCAGCAGCCCCCAAGGACTAGCGGGAATTAAAACCCACGAGCAGTACTTC.

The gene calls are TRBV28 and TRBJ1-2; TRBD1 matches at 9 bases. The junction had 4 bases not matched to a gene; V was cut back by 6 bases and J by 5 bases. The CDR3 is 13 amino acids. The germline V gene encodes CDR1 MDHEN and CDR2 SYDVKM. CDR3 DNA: TGTGCCAGCAGGGACAGGGGAAGGTATGGCTACACCTTC. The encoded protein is CASRDRGRYGYTF.

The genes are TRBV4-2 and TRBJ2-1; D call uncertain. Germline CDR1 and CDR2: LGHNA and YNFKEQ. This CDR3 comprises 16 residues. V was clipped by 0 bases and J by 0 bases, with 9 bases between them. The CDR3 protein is CASSQDSYTSYNEQFF. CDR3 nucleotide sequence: TGTGCCAGCAGCCAAGATAGTTATACCTCCTACAATGAGCAGTTCTTC.

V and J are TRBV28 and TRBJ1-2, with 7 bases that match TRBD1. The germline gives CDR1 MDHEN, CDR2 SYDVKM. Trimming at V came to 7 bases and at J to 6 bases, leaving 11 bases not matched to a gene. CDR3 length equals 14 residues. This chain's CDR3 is CASILDRVSNGYTF. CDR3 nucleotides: TGTGCCAGCATCCTCGACAGGGTATCGAATGGCTACACCTTC.

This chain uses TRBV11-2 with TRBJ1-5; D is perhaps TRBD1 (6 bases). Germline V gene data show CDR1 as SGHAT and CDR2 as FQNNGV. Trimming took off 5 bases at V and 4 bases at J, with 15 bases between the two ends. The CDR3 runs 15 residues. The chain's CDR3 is CASSPGGGTNQPQHF. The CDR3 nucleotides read TGTGCCAGCAGCCCCGGGGGGGGCACTAATCAGCCCCAGCATTTT.

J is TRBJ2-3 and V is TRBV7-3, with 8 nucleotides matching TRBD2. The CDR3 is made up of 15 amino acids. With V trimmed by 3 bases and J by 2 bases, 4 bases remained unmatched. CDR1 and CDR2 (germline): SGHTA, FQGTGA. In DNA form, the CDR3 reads TGTGCCAGCAGCTTGCGCGGGAGGACCACAGATACGCAGTATTTT. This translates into CASSLRGRTTDTQYF.

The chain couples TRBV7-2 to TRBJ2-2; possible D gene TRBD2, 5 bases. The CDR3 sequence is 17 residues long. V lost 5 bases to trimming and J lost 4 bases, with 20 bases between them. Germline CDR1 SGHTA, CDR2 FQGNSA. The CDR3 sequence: CASSQTTWVGSTGELFF. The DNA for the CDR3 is TGTGCCAGCAGCCAAACAACCTGGGTAGGGAGCACCGGGGAGCTGTTTTTT.

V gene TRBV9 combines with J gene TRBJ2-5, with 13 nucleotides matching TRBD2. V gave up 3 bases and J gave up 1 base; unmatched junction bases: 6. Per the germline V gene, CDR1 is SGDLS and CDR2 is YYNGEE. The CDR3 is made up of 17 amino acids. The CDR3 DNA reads TGTGCCAGCAGCGCCTGGACTAGCGGGAGCTTCCAAGAGACCCAGTACTTC. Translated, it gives CASSAWTSGSFQETQYF.

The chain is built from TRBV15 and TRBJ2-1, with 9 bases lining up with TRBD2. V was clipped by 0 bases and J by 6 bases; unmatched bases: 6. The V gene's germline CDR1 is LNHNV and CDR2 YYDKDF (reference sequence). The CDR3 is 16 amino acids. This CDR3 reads CATSREGSGSPNEQFF. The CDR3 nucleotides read TGTGCCACCAGCAGAGAAGGTAGCGGGAGCCCCAATGAGCAGTTCTTC.

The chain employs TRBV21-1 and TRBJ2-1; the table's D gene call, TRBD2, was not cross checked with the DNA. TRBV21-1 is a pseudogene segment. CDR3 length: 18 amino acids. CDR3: CASSMRAGEGVRDGEQFF. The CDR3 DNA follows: TGTGCCAGCAGCATGCGTGCGGGAGAAGGGGTACGAGACGGTGAGCAGTTCTTC.

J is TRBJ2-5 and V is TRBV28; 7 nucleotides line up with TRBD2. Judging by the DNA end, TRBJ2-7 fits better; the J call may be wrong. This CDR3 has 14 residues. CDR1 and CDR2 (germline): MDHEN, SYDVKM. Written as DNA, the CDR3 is TGTGCCAGCAGCCCCGCCCAGCGGGACCACGAGCAGTACTTC. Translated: CASSPAQRDHEQYF.

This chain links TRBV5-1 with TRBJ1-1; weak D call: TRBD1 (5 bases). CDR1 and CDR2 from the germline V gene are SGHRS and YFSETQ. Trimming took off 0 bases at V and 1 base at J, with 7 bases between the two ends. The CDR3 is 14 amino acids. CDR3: CASSLEGSNTEAFF. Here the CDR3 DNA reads TGCGCCAGCAGCTTGGAGGGGTCGAACACTGAAGCTTTCTTT.

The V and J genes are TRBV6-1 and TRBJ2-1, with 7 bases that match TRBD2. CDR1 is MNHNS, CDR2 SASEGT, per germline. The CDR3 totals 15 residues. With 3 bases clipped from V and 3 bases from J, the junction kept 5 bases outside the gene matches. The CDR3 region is CASSDGREYYNEQFF. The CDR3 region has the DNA TGTGCCAGCAGTGACGGGCGGGAGTACTACAATGAGCAGTTCTTC.

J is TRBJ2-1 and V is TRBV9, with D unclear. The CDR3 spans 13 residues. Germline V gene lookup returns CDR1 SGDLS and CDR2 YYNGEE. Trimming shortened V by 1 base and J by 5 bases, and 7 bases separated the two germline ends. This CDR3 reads CASSVRVNNEQFF. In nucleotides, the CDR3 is TGTGCCAGCAGCGTACGGGTAAACAATGAGCAGTTCTTC.

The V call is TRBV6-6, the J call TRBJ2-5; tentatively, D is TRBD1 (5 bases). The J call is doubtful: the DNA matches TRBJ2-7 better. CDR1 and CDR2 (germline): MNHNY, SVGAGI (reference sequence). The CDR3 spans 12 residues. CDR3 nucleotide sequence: TGTGCCAGCAGTCCGGACACCTACGAGCAGTACTTC. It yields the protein CASSPDTYEQYF.